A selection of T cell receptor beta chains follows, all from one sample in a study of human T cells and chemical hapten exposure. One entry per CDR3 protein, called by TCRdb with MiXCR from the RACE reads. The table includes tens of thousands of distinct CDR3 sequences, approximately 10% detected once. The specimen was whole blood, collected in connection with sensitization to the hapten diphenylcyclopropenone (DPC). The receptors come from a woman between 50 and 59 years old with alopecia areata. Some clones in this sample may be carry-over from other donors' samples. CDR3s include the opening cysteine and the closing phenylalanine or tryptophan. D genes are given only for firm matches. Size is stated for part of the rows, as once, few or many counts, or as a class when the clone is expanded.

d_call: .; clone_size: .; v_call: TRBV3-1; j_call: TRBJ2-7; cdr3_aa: CASSRKSQEF; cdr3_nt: TGTGCCAGCAGTCGTAAGTCACAGGAATTC
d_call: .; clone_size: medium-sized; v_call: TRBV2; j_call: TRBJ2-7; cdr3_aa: CASRPGTLSYEQYF; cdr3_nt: TGTGCCAGCAGGCCCGGGACACTATCCTACGAGCAGTACTTC
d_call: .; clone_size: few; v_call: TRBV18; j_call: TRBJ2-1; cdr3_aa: CASSPLAVGEQFF; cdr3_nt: TGTGCCAGCTCACCACTGGCGGTAGGTGAGCAGTTCTTC
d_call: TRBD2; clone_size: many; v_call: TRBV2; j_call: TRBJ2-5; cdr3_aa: CASSVGTSVKETQYF; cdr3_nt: TGTGCCAGCAGTGTGGGGACTAGCGTCAAAGAGACCCAGTACTTC
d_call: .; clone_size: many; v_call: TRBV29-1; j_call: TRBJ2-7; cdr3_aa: CSVADYEQYF; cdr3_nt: TGCAGCGTTGCAGATTACGAGCAGTACTTC
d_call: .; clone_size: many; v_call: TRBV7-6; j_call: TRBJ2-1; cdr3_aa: CASSLDRNNEQFF; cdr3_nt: TGTGCCAGCAGCTTAGACAGGAACAATGAGCAGTTCTTC
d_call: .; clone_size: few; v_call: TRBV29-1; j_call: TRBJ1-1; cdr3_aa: CSVGQDMNTEAFF; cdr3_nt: TGCAGCGTGGGGCAAGACATGAACACTGAAGCTTTCTTT
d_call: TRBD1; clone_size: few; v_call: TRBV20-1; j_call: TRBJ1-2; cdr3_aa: CSARETGLDGYTF; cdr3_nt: TGCAGTGCTAGAGAGACAGGGTTGGATGGCTACACCTTC
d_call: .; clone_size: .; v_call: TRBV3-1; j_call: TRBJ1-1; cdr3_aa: CASGEWTEAFF; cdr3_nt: TGTGCCAGCGGAGAGTGGACTGAAGCTTTCTTT
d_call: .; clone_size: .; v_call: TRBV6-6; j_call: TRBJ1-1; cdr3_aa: CVAYGTGGDYTEAFF; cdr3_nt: TGTGTCGCCTATGGTACGGGAGGGGACTACACTGAAGCTTTCTTT
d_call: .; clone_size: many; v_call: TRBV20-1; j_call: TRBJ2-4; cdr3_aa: CSARPSGGEQYF; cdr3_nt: TGCAGTGCTCGTCCTTCCGGGGGAGAACAGTACTTC
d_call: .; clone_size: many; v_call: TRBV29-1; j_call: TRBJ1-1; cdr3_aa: CSVGTLWNTEAFF; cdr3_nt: TGCAGCGTTGGGACCCTTTGGAACACTGAAGCTTTCTTT
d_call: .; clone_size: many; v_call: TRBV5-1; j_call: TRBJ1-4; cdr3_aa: CASSFTGILGEKLFF; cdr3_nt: TGCGCCAGCAGCTTTACAGGGATCTTGGGTGAAAAACTGTTTTTT
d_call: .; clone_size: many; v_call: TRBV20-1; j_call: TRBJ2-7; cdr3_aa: CSARGVFGTYEQYF; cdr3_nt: TGCAGTGCTAGAGGAGTTTTCGGTACCTACGAGCAGTACTTC
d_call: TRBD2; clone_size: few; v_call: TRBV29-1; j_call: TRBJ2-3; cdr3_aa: CSVSSGRAVNTQYF; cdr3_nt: TGCAGCGTCTCTAGCGGGAGGGCCGTAAATACGCAGTATTTT
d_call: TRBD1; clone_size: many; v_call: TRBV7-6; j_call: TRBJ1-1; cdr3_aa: CASSFLVGTGGMNTEAFF; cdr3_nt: TGTGCCAGCAGCTTTCTAGTTGGGACAGGCGGCATGAACACTGAAGCTTTCTTT
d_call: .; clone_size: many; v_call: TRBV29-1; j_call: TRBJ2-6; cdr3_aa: CSVGQYSGANVLTF; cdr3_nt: TGCAGCGTTGGGCAGTACTCTGGGGCCAACGTCCTGACTTTC
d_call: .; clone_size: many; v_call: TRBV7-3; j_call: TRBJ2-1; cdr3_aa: CASSFGVSEQFF; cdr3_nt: TGTGCCAGCAGCTTCGGGGTGAGTGAGCAGTTCTTC
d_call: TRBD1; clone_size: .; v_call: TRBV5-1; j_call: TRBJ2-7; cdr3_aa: CASSLVRDRVYEQYF; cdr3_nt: TGCGCCAGCAGCTTGGTCCGGGACAGGGTCTACGAGCAGTACTTC
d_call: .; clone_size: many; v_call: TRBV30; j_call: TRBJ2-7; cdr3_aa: CAWSVLEGGSLYEQYF; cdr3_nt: TGTGCCTGGAGTGTCCTAGAAGGGGGGAGCCTCTACGAGCAGTACTTC
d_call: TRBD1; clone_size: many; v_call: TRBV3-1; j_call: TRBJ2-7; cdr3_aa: CASSQAGTVSSEQYF; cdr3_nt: TGTGCCAGCAGCCAAGCCGGGACAGTTTCCTCCGAGCAGTACTTC
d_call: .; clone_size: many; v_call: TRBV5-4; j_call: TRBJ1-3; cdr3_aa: CASSLAGAGNTIYF; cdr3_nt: TGTGCCAGCAGCTTGGCAGGCGCTGGAAACACCATATATTTT
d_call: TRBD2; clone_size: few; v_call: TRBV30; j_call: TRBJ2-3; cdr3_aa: CAWTPGSGSKDTQYF; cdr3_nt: TGTGCCTGGACCCCGGGAAGCGGGAGCAAAGATACGCAGTATTTT
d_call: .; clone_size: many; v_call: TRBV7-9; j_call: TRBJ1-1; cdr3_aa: CASSFPSGEAEAFF; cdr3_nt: TGTGCCAGCAGCTTCCCCTCAGGGGAGGCTGAAGCTTTCTTT
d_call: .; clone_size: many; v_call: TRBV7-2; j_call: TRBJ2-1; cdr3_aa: CASSLGLFNEQFF; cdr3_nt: TGTGCCAGCAGCTTGGGACTTTTCAATGAGCAGTTCTTC
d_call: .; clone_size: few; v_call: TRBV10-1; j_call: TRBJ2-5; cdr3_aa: CASSDPGPKETQYF; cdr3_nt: TGCGCCAGCAGCGACCCGGGCCCTAAGGAGACCCAGTACTTC
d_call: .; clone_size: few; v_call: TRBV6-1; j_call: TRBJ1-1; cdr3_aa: CASSVRPARNTEAFF; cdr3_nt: TGTGCCAGCAGTGTGCGACCCGCCCGAAACACTGAAGCTTTCTTT
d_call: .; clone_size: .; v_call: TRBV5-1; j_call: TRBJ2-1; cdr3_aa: CASSSPIRSSYNEQFF; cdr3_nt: TGCGCCAGCAGCTCGCCGATCCGATCTTCCTACAATGAGCAGTTCTTC
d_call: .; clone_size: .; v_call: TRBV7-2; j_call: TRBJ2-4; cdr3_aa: CASSFSGTYAVAKNIQYF; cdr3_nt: TGTGCCAGCAGCTTCTCCGGGACTTACGCAGTAGCCAAAAACATTCAGTACTTC
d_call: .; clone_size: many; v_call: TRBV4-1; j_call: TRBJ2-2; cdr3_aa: CASSQRRGFANTGELFF; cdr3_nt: TGCGCCAGCAGCCAACGGCGGGGCTTCGCGAACACCGGGGAGCTGTTTTTT
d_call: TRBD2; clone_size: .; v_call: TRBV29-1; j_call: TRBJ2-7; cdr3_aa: CSVKRGGYEQYF; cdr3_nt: TGCAGCGTAAAGCGGGGCGGCTACGAGCAGTACTTC
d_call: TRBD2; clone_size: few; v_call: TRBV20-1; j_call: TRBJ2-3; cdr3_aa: CSVGGGSGGADTQYF; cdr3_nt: TGCAGTGTCGGTGGCGGGAGCGGGGGTGCAGATACGCAGTATTTT
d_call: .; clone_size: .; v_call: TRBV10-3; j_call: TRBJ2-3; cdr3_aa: CANRGASTDTQYF; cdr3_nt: TGTGCCAACCGAGGAGCTAGCACAGATACGCAGTATTTT
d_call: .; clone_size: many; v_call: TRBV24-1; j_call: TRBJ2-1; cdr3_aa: CATSDFVGNEQFF; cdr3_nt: TGTGCCACCAGTGATTTTGTGGGCAATGAGCAGTTCTTC
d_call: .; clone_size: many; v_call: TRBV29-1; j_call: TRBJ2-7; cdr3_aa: CSVRDPLGTEQYF; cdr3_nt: TGCAGCGTGCGGGACCCCCTCGGCACCGAGCAGTACTTC
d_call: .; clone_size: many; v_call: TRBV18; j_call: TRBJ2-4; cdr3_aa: CASSPPGIAKNIQYF; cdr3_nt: TGTGCCAGCTCACCTCCAGGGATAGCCAAAAACATTCAGTACTTC
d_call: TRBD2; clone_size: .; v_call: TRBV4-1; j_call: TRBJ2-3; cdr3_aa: CASSQVRLAGVRDTQYF; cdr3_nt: TGCGCCAGCAGCCAAGTGAGACTAGCGGGAGTCAGAGATACGCAGTATTTT
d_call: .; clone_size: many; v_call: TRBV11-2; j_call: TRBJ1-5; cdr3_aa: CASSRATGGNQPQHF; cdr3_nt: TGTGCCAGCAGCCGGGCCACCGGGGGCAATCAGCCCCAGCATTTT
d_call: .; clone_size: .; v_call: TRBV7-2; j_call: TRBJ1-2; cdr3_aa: CASSGVGPGYGYTF; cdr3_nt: TGTGCCAGCAGCGGGGTTGGGCCCGGCTATGGCTACACCTTC
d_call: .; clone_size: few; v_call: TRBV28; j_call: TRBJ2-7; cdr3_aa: CASSSPNEQYF; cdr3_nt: TGTGCCAGCAGTTCCCCGAACGAGCAGTACTTC
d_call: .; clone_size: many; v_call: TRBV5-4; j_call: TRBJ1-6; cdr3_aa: CASSLVDRTPLHF; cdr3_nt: TGTGCCAGCAGCTTGGTGGACAGAACACCCCTCCACTTT
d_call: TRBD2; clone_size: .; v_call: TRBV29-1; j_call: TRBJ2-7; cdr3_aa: CSVRGLAGEYEQYF; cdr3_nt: TGCAGCGTTCGTGGACTAGCGGGAGAGTACGAGCAGTACTTC
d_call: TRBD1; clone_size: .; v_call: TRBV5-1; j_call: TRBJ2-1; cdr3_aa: CASRPTGVEDEQFF; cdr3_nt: TGCGCCAGCAGACCGACAGGGGTTGAGGATGAGCAGTTCTTC
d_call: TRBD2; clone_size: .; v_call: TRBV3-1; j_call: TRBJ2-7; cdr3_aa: CASSQDRLLAGASYEQYF; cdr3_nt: TGTGCCAGCAGCCAAGATCGTTTACTAGCGGGAGCGTCCTACGAGCAGTACTTC
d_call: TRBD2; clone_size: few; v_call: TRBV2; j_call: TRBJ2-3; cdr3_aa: CASSLSGRDTDTQYF; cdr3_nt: TGTGCCAGCTCCCTTAGCGGGAGAGACACAGATACGCAGTATTTT
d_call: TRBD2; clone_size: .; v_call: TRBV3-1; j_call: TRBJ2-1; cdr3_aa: CASSPSRLAGSYNEQFF; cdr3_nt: TGTGCCAGCAGCCCGTCGCGACTAGCGGGCTCCTACAATGAGCAGTTCTTC
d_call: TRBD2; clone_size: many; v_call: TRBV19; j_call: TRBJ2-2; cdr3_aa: CASSIEGLVPGELFF; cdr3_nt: TGTGCCAGTAGTATAGAGGGACTAGTACCCGGGGAGCTGTTTTTT
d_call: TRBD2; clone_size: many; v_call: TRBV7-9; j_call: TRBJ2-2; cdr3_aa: CASSPGTSGRADGELFF; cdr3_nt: TGTGCCAGCAGCCCCGGGACTAGCGGGAGGGCCGACGGGGAGCTGTTTTTT
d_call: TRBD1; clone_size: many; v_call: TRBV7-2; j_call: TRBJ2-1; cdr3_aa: CASSQTGVYNEQFF; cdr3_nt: TGTGCCAGCAGCCAGACAGGGGTCTACAATGAGCAGTTCTTC
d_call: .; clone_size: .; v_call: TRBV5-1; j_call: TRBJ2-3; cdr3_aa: CASRSTRPTDTQYF; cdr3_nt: TGCGCCAGCAGATCGACACGACCCACAGATACGCAGTATTTT
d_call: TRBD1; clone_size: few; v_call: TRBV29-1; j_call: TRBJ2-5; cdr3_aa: CSVEDGTGGSVETQYF; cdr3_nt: TGCAGCGTTGAAGACGGGACAGGGGGCTCAGTAGAGACCCAGTACTTC
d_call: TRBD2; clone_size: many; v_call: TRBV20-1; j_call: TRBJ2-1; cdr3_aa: CSALPVAGDAYNEQFF; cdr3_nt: TGCAGTGCTCTCCCAGTAGCGGGAGACGCCTACAATGAGCAGTTCTTC
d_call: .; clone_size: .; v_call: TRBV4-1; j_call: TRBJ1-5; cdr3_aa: CASSGGEQGDQPQHF; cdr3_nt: TGCGCCAGCAGCGGCGGGGAGCAGGGAGATCAGCCCCAGCATTTT
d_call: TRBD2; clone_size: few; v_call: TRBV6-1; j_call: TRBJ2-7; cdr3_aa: CASSDPRTSSSYEQYF; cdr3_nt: TGTGCCAGCAGTGACCCTAGGACTAGCAGCTCCTACGAGCAGTACTTC
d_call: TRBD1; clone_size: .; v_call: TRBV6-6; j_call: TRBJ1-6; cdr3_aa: CASSSQGAVNNSPLHF; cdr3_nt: TGTGCCAGCAGTTCCCAGGGGGCTGTTAATAATTCACCCCTCCACTTT
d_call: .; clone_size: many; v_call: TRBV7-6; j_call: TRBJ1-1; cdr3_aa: CASSWGMNTEAFF; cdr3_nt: TGTGCCAGCAGCTGGGGGATGAACACTGAAGCTTTCTTT
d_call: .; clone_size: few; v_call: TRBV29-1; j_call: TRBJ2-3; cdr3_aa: CSVEEGVSTDTQYF; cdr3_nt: TGCAGCGTTGAAGAAGGGGTTTCCACAGATACGCAGTATTTT
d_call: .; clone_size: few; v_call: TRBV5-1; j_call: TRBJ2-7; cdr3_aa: CASSLTFSESRLSYEQYF; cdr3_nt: TGCGCCAGCAGCTTAACCTTTTCGGAGAGCAGACTCTCCTACGAGCAGTACTTC
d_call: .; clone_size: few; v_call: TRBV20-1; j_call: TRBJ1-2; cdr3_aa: CSASTGRSDGYTF; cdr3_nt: TGCAGTGCTTCGACAGGACGCAGTGATGGCTACACCTTC